The entry below gives a single T cell receptor (beta chain) sequence along with its context. Its antigen remains unidentified. This CDR3 contains 14 residues. The V segment lost 1 base and the J segment 6 bases; nucleotides outside the gene matches: 4. Germline values: CDR1 MGHRA, CDR2 YSYEKL. The data were obtained in a study of T-cell memory formation after mild COVID-19. With constant-segment primers, 5'RACE yielded cDNA libraries of TCR alpha and TCR beta that carried sample barcodes and UMIs. TCRdb re-called the 5' RACE reads with MiXCR, one entry per CDR3 protein. The repertoire holds 150,000 or so distinct CDR3 sequences, approximately 10% seen once, with approximately 4% in the top ten. Findings and limits, study-wide: Clones that contracted from day 15 to 85 had balanced CD4/CD8; later expanders were CD4+ biased. Several responding clones turned up in pre-infection memory, indicating that cross-reactive memory may have taken part.

The sample was PBMCs or a T cell subset sorted from them (not recorded which). The TCR originated in a man between 18 and 35 years old who had mild COVID-19 (a few samples of this study predate the infection). Cell type and time point are not known. V and J are TRBV4-1 and TRBJ2-3; 7 positions match TRBD2. In DNA, the CDR3 is TGCGCCAGCAGCCAAGTCGGAGCGGGGGATACGCAGTATTTT. Translating it yields CASSQVGAGDTQYF.